This T cell receptor beta chain was sequenced during a study of regulatory T cells in long-lasting Graves disease. General observations from the study: Persistent-disease Graves' patients showed less TCR diversity than new cases.

As for time point: newly diagnosed GD, antithyroid drugs for less than 3 months. Extracted PBMC RNA gave rise to the TCR library. EDTA tubes were used for drawing 8.5 to 9.5 milliliters of peripheral blood. To note about this clonotype: What it binds is not known.

Researchers made TCR beta libraries by using iRepertoire HTBI primers and running Arm-PCR on CDR3 regions. TCRdb reprocessed the multiplex PCR reads with MiXCR, giving one entry per CDR3 protein. The table has more than 350,000 distinct CDR3 sequences, about 15% seen once; the top ten hold around 15%. The sample was also reused in another study, on T cells in Graves' hyperthyroidism and ophthalmopathy. According to that study: Lactation, pregnancy, other autoimmune disease or uncontrolled infection led to exclusion of patients.

The origin of this receptor is a woman in her 30s with Graves disease. Source: peripheral blood mononuclear cells (PBMCs), taken at new diagnosis, from a patient treated with antithyroid drugs.

The CDR3 loop is CASSELNGYTF. The DNA for the CDR3 is TGTGCCAGCAGTGAATTGAATGGCTACACCTTC. This chain links TRBV25-1 with TRBJ1-2; D unresolved. In germline, CDR1 is MGHDK, CDR2 SYGVNS. V shed 1 base and J shed 6 bases, with 3 bases lying between them. The CDR3 is made up of 11 amino acids.